The sample holds many counts of the clone carrying this T cell receptor (beta chain). Its antigen is unidentified. Those patients with uncontrolled infection, other autoimmune disease, pregnancy or lactation were excluded. The sample is drawn from a study of T cells in Graves' hyperthyroidism and ophthalmopathy. Study context: Peripheral blood samples were taken at initial diagnosis, prior to any treatment.

The germline V and J ends were trimmed by 1 base and 3 bases, with 14 bases remaining between them. Germline V CDR1 and CDR2: SGHTA, FQGNSA. The length of the CDR3 is 16 residues. Study results and caveats: Among clonotypes expanded in thyroid above 0.001, most were also found in blood. Ophthalmopathy was distinguished from stable hyperthyroidism by 13 V-J signatures.

TCR beta CDR3 regions were amplified from RNA transcripts. HTBI primers were used for first-round RT-PCR of the TCR CDR3. One entry per CDR3 protein results from TCRdb running MiXCR on the multiplex PCR reads. The sample holds fewer than 110,000 distinct CDR3 sequences, approximately 48% seen once. The TCR was taken from a man aged 35-49 years with Graves' hyperthyroidism. Material: blood. This rearrangement joins TRBV7-2 to TRBJ2-3; no clear D. CDR3 amino acids: CASSLEVGLSTDTQYF. The CDR3 bases are TGTGCCAGCAGCTTAGAAGTGGGCCTTTCTACAGATACGCAGTATTTT.